One sample yielded the 6 T cell receptor beta chains listed below, sequenced in a study of T-cell memory formation after mild COVID-19. Using its own MiXCR run on the 5' RACE reads, TCRdb lists one record per CDR3 protein. This table has hundreds of thousands of distinct CDR3 sequences, more than 15% appearing once. Material for sequencing was PBMCs or a T cell subset sorted from them (not recorded which). These receptors were taken from an adult woman who had mild COVID-19 (a few samples of this study predate the infection). Cell type and time point are not known.

This clonotype was observed a handful of times. V gene TRBV25-1 combines with J gene TRBJ1-1; D is unclear. Germline CDR1 is MGHDK and CDR2 is SYGVNS. The CDR3 runs to 12 residues. Trimming took off 7 bases at V and 2 bases at J, with 8 bases between the two ends. The CDR3 reads CASMNFNTEAFF. CDR3 nucleotides: TGTGCCAGCATGAACTTCAACACTGAAGCTTTCTTT.

The J gene is TRBJ2-7, the V gene TRBV7-2, with TRBD1 matching over 7 bases. In germline, CDR1 is SGHTA, CDR2 FQGNSA. Trimming at V came to 4 bases and at J to 6 bases, leaving 6 bases not matched to a gene. This CDR3 contains 13 residues. CDR3 loop: CASSYQRGLEQYF. CDR3 nucleotide sequence: TGTGCCAGCAGCTATCAGAGGGGGCTCGAGCAGTACTTC. Drawing the rest from reference TRBV7-2 and TRBJ2-7, the complete variable domain is GAGVSQSPSNKVTEKGKDVELRCDPISGHTALYWYRQSLGQGLEFLIYFQGNSAPDKSGLPSDRFSAERTGGSVSTLTIQRTQQEDSAVYLCASSYQRGLEQYFGPGTRLTVT.

The table lists this clonotype with a few counts. This chain joins TRBV7-8 and TRBJ2-3, with 8 positions matching TRBD1. Looked up from germline, CDR1 is SGHVS and CDR2 is FQNEAQ. CDR3 length: 17 amino acids. With V trimmed by 5 bases and J by 0 bases, 10 bases remained unmatched. CDR3 amino acids: CASSPQGQASSTDTQYF. In DNA form, the CDR3 reads TGTGCCAGCAGCCCCCAGGGACAGGCCTCTAGCACAGATACGCAGTATTTT.

This clonotype was counted ten times or more. J is TRBJ2-7 and V is TRBV6-5, with D possibly being TRBD1 (6 bases). The CDR3 length is 13 residues. Per the germline V gene, CDR1 is MNHEY and CDR2 is SVGAGI. V shed 2 bases and J shed 1 base, with 6 bases lying between them. CDR3 in amino acids: CASSYQGSYEQYF. The CDR3 nucleotides read TGTGCCAGCAGTTACCAGGGGTCCTACGAGCAGTACTTC.

V and J are TRBV30 and TRBJ2-7, with unresolved D. Trimming stripped 5 bases from V and 5 bases from J, with 16 bases between. Germline V gene lookup returns CDR1 GTSNPN and CDR2 SVGIG (reference sequence). The CDR3 loop spans 13 amino acids. The CDR3 sequence: CAWDRTRSNEQYF. CDR3 DNA: TGTGCCTGGGATAGAACCCGTTCCAACGAGCAGTACTTC.

Only a few counts were recorded for this clonotype. The gene calls are TRBV20-1 and TRBJ2-2; D remains unclear. Trimming cost V 0 bases and J 5 bases, with 10 bases left between them. The CDR3 is 14 amino acids. CDR1 is DFQATT and CDR2 is SNEGSKA in the germline V gene (reference sequence). Written as DNA, the CDR3 is TGCAGTGCTAGAGACTCGAAAGGGACCGGGGAGCTGTTTTTT. The encoded protein is CSARDSKGTGELFF.